One sample yielded the 5 T cell receptor beta chains listed below, sequenced in a study of T cells in Graves' hyperthyroidism and ophthalmopathy. What was amplified from RNA transcripts were TCR beta CDR3 regions. The TCR CDR3 was amplified in a first-round RT-PCR using the HTBI primer set. One entry per CDR3 protein results from TCRdb running MiXCR on the multiplex PCR reads. The data show about 720,000 distinct CDR3 sequences, with 18% seen just once and approximately 16% held by the top ten. Sequencing was performed on blood. The source of these receptors is a woman aged 50 to 60 with Graves' hyperthyroidism that later progressed to Graves' ophthalmopathy.

This clonotype was counted a few times. This CDR3 is CASSLRLTGGEETQYF. As DNA, the CDR3 is TGCGCCAGCAGCCTCCGTTTGACAGGGGGCGAAGAGACCCAGTACTTC. The chain recombines TRBV5-1 with TRBJ2-5; 10 nucleotides agree with TRBD1. Germline values: CDR1 SGHRS, CDR2 YFSETQ. The CDR3 totals 16 residues. V gave up 4 bases and J gave up 3 bases; unmatched junction bases: 9.

This clonotype has only one observation. The chain has TRBV15 and TRBJ1-2; D remains ambiguous. Germline CDR1 reads LNHNV; CDR2 reads YYDKDF (reference sequence). This CDR3 has 13 residues. V gave up 0 bases and J gave up 6 bases, with 8 bases separating them. The CDR3 loop is CATSRDRRDGYTF. CDR3 nucleotides: TGTGCCACCAGCAGAGATCGTCGAGATGGCTACACCTTC.

This clonotype was found many times. The rearrangement joins TRBV13 to TRBJ2-7; the D gene is possibly TRBD1 (5 bases). V was pared by 7 bases and J by 3 bases, with 13 bases between. Per germline, CDR1 PRHDT and CDR2 FYEKMQ (reference sequence). The length of the CDR3 is 13 residues. CDR3 sequence (DNA): TGTGCCAGCACCCTCCAAGGACACTACGAGCAGTACTTC. This encodes CASTLQGHYEQYF.

The table lists this clonotype with many counts. The rearrangement links TRBV2 to TRBJ1-4, with 9 bases lining up with TRBD1. V dropped 4 bases and J dropped 6; count of bases not matched to a gene: 9. This CDR3 contains 16 residues. Germline CDR1 is SNHLY and CDR2 is FYNNEI. This CDR3 reads CASSAGQGRGDEKLFF. Here the CDR3 DNA reads TGTGCCAGCAGTGCCGGACAGGGGCGGGGTGATGAAAAACTGTTTTTT.

A remark on this clonotype: At one end the junction does not follow the germline gene, possibly because of a read error. This chain connects TRBV5-1 to TRBJ2-5; the D is unclear. Germline loops: CDR1 SGHRS, CDR2 YFSETQ. The CDR3 consists of 15 residues. CDR3 nucleotide sequence: TGCGCCAGCAGTTTGGATCCAGGCCCCCAAGAGACCCAGTACTTC. Translation gives CASSLDPGPQETQYF.